This T cell receptor beta chain was captured by sequencing in a study of blood T cell repertoires in COVID-19. Data came from immunoSEQ multiplex PCR; TCRdb stores just in-frame clones and leaves some out. Here the sample spans some 31,000 clones, less than 95% being singletons. Trimming left V 4 bases short and J 0 bases short, with 7 bases between. From germline, CDR1 is SQVTM and CDR2 ANQGSEA. This CDR3 spans 12 amino acids. The rearrangement uses TRBV29-1 and TRBJ2-7; D is unresolved. The clonotype originates from a man in his 70s with active or convalescent COVID-19. Sequenced sample: peripheral blood. The CDR3 loop is CSVAAASYEQYF. The CDR3 DNA is TGCAGCGTTGCGGCGGCCTCCTACGAGCAGTACTTC.